Listed below are T cell receptor beta chains from one sample, sequenced in a study of a mutant IDH1 vaccine in newly diagnosed glioma. Only in-frame clones appear in the TCRdb table, and some are missing; sequencing was by immunoSEQ multiplex PCR. In the table there are 60,000 to 65,000 clones, roughly four fifths of which are singletons. What these receptors recognize is not known. The sample here was PBMCs, taken from a glioma patient whose treatment included an IDH1 peptide vaccine. These receptors originate from a man under 40 with glioma. The CDR3 runs from the conserved cysteine through the conserved F or W. Fields, in order: D gene, clone size, J gene, V gene, CDR3 protein, CDR3 DNA. A D gene is named only where the DNA matches it firmly. The size of a clone is reported for some rows only, either as once, few or many, or as a class for expanded clones.

NA NA TRBJ1-4 TRBV4-2 CASRSSATNEKLFF TGTGCCAGCAGATCCTCTGCAACTAATGAAAAACTGTTTTTT
TRBD2 NA TRBJ2-2 TRBV4-1 CASSQVGLAGGPNTGELFF TGCGCCAGCAGCCAAGTTGGGCTAGCGGGGGGCCCGAACACCGGGGAGCTGTTTTTT
TRBD1 NA TRBJ2-5 TRBV11-2 CASSQIPRGRGETQYF TGTGCCAGCAGCCAAATCCCAAGGGGGCGCGGAGAGACCCAGTACTTC
TRBD1 NA TRBJ1-2 TRBV6-6 CASSSVPGQGNYGYTF TGTGCCAGCAGTTCCGTCCCGGGACAGGGGAACTATGGCTACACCTTC
NA NA TRBJ1-3 TRBV5-1 CASSLGRGGNTIYF TGCGCCAGCAGCTTGGGCAGGGGCGGAAACACCATATATTTT
TRBD2 few TRBJ2-7 TRBV9 CASSVGQRGTSRYEQYF TGTGCCAGCAGCGTTGGTCAGCGGGGGACCTCACGCTACGAGCAGTACTTC
NA NA TRBJ1-6 TRBV5-1 CASSLGRHNSPLHF TGCGCCAGCAGCTTGGGCAGGCATAATTCACCCCTCCACTTT
NA NA TRBJ1-1 TRBV18 CASSPQRTEAFF TGTGCCAGCTCACCACAGAGAACTGAAGCTTTCTTT
TRBD2 NA TRBJ2-1 TRBV4-1 CASSQLQPRGGSYNEQFF TGCGCCAGCAGCCAACTACAGCCCCGGGGGGGCTCCTACAATGAGCAGTTCTTC
NA once TRBJ2-3 TRBV6-1 CASSERAGLLSSTDTQYF TGTGCCAGCAGTGAACGGGCGGGACTCCTTTCTTCCACAGATACGCAGTATTTT
TRBD1 few TRBJ1-1 TRBV30 CAWSVRDRTMNTEAFF TGTGCCTGGAGTGTCCGGGACAGGACCATGAACACTGAAGCTTTCTTT
NA NA TRBJ1-2 TRBV7-2 CASSLGAGEGYGYTF TGTGCCAGCAGCTTAGGTGCAGGGGAGGGCTATGGCTACACCTTC
NA NA TRBJ2-7 TRBV28 CASSLGPRFQYEQYF TGTGCCAGCAGTTTAGGGCCCAGGTTCCAATACGAGCAGTACTTC
TRBD1 NA TRBJ2-2 TRBV28 CASSPPLGGQGVGGELFF TGTGCCAGCAGTCCCCCCCTCGGAGGACAGGGGGTCGGCGGGGAGCTGTTTTTT
NA NA TRBJ2-1 TRBV19 CASSIYRSSYNEQFF TGTGCCAGTAGTATTTACAGGTCTTCCTACAATGAGCAGTTCTTC
NA once TRBJ1-5 TRBV7-8 CASSLEQGGNQPQHF TGTGCCAGCAGCTTGGAACAGGGTGGCAATCAGCCCCAGCATTTT
NA NA TRBJ1-1 TRBV19 CASSIRGLNTEAFF TGTGCCAGTAGTATAAGAGGGTTGAACACTGAAGCTTTCTTT
TRBD1 NA TRBJ1-4 TRBV29-1 CSVRTGREKLFF TGCAGCGTTAGGACAGGGAGAGAAAAACTGTTTTTT
NA NA TRBJ2-1 TRBV11-1 CASSLAQGGGDEQFF TGTGCCAGCAGCTTAGCGCAGGGGGGAGGCGATGAGCAGTTCTTC
NA NA TRBJ2-3 TRBV7-9 CASEHGDTQYF TGTGCCAGTGAGCATGGAGATACGCAGTATTTT